Reported below is one T cell receptor (beta chain). What it binds is not known. The data derive from a study of T cell responses to AZD1222 COVID-19 vaccine. Notes on the study in general: The donor group comprised mostly white British people and more females; the analysis possibly underestimated clonal diversity.

The CDR3 is made up of 13 amino acids. Germline loops: CDR1 SEHNR, CDR2 FQNEAQ (reference sequence). The ends were cut back, 5 bases at V and 7 bases at J, with 15 bases in the middle. The data were produced by immunoSEQ multiplex PCR, yet TCRdb's version contains in-frame clones alone and is incomplete. The sample holds about 120,000 clones, about 91% seen once. The source is an adult who received the AZD1222 COVID-19 vaccine. J is TRBJ2-7 and V is TRBV7-9, with D possibly TRBD1 on 5 matching bases. The source material was peripheral blood, sampled 28 days after the second AZD1222 dose. In DNA, the CDR3 is TGTGCCAGCAGCCCTTCGACAGCCCAAGAGCAGTACTTC. It codes for CASSPSTAQEQYF.